The 2 T cell receptor beta chains listed next were all sequenced from one sample in a study of human T cells and chemical hapten exposure. Extraction of total RNA was performed on unfractionated whole blood. MiXCR, run by TCRdb on the 5' RACE reads, gives a single entry per CDR3 protein. Counted here are fewer than 150,000 distinct CDR3 sequences, 19% occurring once; the ten biggest clones make up 2.5% to 3%. The receptors were gathered from a human donor in good health.

This clonotype occurred a few times. The chain employs TRBV18 and TRBJ2-3; no clear D gene. The CDR3 extends over 14 amino acids. Trimming left V 1 base short and J 6 bases short, with 11 bases between. Germline CDR1 is KGHSH and CDR2 is LQKENI. CDR3 sequence (DNA): TGTGCCAGCTCACCACTTGAGTCCCTGGATACGCAGTATTTT. Translating it yields CASSPLESLDTQYF.

The chain joins TRBV4-2 to TRBJ2-1; 12 nucleotides align to TRBD2. Trimming removed 1 base from V and 7 bases from J; junction bases left unmatched: 5. Germline loops: CDR1 LGHNA, CDR2 YNFKEQ. This CDR3 has 16 amino acids. CDR3 sequence: CASSQGQGLAGNEQFF. As DNA, the CDR3 is TGTGCCAGCAGCCAAGGGCAAGGACTAGCGGGGAATGAGCAGTTCTTC.